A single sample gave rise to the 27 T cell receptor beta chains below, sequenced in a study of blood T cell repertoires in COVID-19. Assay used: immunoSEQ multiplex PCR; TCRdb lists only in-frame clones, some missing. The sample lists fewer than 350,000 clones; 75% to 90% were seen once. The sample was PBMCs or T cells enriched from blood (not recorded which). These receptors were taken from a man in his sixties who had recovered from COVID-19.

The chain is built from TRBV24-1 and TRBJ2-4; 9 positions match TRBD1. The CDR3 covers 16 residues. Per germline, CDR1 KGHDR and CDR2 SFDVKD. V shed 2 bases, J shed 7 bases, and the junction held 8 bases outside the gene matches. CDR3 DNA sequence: TGTGCCACCAGTGATTGGCAAGGGACAGGGCGGAACATTCAGTACTTC. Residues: CATSDWQGTGRNIQYF.

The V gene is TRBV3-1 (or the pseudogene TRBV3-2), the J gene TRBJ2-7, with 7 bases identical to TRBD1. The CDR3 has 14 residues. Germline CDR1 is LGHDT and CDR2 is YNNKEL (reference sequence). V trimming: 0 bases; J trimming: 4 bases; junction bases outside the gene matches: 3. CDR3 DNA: TGTGCCAGCAGCCAAGAACAGGGGATTTACGAGCAGTACTTC. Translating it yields CASSQEQGIYEQYF.

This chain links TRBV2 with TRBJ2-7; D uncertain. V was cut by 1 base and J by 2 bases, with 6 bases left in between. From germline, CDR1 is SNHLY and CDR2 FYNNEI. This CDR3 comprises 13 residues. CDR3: CASSEVVAYEQYF. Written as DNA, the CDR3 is TGTGCCAGCAGTGAAGTAGTCGCCTACGAGCAGTACTTC.

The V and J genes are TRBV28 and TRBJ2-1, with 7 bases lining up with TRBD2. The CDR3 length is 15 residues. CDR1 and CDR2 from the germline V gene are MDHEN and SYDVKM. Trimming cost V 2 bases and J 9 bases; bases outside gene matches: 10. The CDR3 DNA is TGTGCCAGCAGTTTAGTTGGGCGGGAGAGGGCTGAGCAGTTCTTC. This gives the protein CASSLVGRERAEQFF.

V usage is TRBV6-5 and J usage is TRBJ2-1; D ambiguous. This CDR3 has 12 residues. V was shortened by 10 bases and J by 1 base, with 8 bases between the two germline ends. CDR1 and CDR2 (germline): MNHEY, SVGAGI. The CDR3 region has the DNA TGTGCCATCTCGCTATCCTACAATGAGCAGTTCTTC. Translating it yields CAISLSYNEQFF.

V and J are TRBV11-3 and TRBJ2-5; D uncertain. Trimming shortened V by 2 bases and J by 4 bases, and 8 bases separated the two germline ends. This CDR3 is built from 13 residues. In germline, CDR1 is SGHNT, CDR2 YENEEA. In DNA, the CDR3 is TGTGCCAGCAGCTTATCTAGGTCAGAGACCCAGTACTTC. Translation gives CASSLSRSETQYF.

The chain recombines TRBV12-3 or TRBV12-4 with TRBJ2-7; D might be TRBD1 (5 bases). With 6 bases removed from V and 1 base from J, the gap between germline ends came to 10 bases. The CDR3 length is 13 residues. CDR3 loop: CASSRTGSYEQYF. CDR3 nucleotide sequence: TGTGCCAGCAGCCGAACAGGTTCCTACGAGCAGTACTTC.

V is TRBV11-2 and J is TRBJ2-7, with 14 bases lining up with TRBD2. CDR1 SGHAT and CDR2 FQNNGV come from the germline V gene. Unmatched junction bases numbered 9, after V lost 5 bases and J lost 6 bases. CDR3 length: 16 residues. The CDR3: CASSQGTSGSLSEQYF. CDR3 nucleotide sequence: TGTGCCAGCAGCCAAGGGACTAGCGGGAGCTTGAGCGAGCAGTACTTC. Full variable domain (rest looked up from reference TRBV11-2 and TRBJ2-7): EAGVAQSPRYKIIEKRQSVAFWCNPISGHATLYWYQQILGQGPKLLIQFQNNGVVDDSQLPKDRFSAERLKGVDSTLKIQPAKLEDSAVYLCASSQGTSGSLSEQYFGPGTRLTVT.

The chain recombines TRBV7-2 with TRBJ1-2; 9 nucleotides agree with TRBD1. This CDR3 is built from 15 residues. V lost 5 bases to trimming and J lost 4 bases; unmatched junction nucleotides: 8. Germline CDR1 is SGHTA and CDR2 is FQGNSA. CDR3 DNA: TGTGCCAGCAGCCCCACCGGACAGGGGAGCTATGGCTACACCTTC. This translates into CASSPTGQGSYGYTF.

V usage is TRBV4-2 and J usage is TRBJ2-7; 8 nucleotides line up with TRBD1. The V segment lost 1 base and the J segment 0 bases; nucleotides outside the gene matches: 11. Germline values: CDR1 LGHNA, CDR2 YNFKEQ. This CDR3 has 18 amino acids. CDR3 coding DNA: TGTGCCAGCAGCCAAGGGGTCACAGGGGGTCCCAGCTCCTACGAGCAGTACTTC. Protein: CASSQGVTGGPSSYEQYF.

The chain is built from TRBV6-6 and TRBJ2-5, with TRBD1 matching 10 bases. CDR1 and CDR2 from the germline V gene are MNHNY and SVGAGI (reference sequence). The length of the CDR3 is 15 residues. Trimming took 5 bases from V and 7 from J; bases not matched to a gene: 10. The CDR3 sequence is CASSPTGGAQATQYF. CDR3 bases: TGTGCCAGCAGTCCGACAGGGGGCGCGCAGGCGACCCAGTACTTC.

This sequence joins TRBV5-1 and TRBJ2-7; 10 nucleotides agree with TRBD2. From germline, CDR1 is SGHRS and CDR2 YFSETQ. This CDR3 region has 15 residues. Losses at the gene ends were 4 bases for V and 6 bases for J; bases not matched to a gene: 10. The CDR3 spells CASSPRTSGVSEQYF. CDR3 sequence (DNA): TGCGCCAGCAGCCCGCGGACTAGCGGTGTTTCCGAGCAGTACTTC.

In DNA, the CDR3 is TGTGCCAGCAGCTCATCCGGGACTGCCACTAGGATTGAAAAACTGTTTTTT. Residues: CASSSSGTATRIEKLFF. V is TRBV5-4 and J is TRBJ1-4; tentative D call: TRBD1 (5 bases). Trimming removed 3 bases from V and 7 bases from J, with 22 bases in between. CDR3 size: 17 residues. Germline V gene sequence: CDR1 SGHNT, CDR2 YYREEE (reference sequence).

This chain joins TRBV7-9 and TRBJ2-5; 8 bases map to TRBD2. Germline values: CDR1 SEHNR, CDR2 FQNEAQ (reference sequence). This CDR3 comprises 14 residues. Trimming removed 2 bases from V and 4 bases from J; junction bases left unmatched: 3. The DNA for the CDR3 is TGTGCCAGCAGCTTAAGCGGGAGCAGAGAGACCCAGTACTTC. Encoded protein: CASSLSGSRETQYF.

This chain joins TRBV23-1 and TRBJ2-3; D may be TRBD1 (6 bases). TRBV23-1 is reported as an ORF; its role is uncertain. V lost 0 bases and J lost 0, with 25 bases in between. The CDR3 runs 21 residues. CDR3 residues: CASSQSDRPQEAQTSTDTQYF. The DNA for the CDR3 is TGCGCCAGCAGTCAATCGGACAGACCGCAGGAGGCCCAAACCAGCACAGATACGCAGTATTTT.

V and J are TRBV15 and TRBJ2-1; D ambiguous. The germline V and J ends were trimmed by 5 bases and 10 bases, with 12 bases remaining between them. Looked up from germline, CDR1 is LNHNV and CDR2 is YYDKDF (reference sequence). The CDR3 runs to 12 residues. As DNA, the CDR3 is TGTGCCACCAGCTCCCCGGTCGCGGAGCAGTTCTTC. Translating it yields CATSSPVAEQFF.

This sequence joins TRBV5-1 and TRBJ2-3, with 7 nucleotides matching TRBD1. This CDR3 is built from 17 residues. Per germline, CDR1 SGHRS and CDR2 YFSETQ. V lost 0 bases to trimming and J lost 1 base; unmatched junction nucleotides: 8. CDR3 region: CASSLDPPQGGTDTQYF. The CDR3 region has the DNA TGCGCCAGCAGCTTGGATCCCCCCCAGGGGGGCACAGATACGCAGTATTTT.

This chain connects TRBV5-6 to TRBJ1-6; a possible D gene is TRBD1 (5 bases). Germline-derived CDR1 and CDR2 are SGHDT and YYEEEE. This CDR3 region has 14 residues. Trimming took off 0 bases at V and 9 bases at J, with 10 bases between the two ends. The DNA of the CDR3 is TGTGCCAGCAGCTTGGCCACGGGGGTTTCACCCCTCCACTTT. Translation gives CASSLATGVSPLHF.

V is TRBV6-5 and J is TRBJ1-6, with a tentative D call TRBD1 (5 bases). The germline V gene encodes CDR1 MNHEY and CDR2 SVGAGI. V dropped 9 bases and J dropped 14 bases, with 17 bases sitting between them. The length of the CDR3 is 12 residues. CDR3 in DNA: TGTGCCAGTGGTCCCGGAGGGACTGCCCTCCACTTT. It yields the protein CASGPGGTALHF.

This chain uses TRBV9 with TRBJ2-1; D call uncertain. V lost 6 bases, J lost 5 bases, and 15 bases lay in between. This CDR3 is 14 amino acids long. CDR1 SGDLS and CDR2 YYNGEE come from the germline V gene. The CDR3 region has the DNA TGTGCCAGCACCATTACATCGGAGAACAATGAGCAGTTCTTC. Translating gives CASTITSENNEQFF.

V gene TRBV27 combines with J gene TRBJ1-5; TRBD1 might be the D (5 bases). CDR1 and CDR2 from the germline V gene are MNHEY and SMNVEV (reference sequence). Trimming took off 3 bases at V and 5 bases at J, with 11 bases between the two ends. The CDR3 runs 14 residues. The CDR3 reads CASSFLGGDQPQHF. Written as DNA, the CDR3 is TGTGCCAGCAGTTTCCTGGGGGGGGATCAGCCCCAGCATTTT.

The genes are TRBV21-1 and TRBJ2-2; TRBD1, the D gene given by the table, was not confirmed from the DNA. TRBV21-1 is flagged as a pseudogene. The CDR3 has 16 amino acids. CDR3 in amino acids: CASSKGVRGRSGELFF. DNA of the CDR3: TGTGCCAGCAGCAAAGGGGTCAGGGGGCGATCCGGGGAGCTGTTTTTT.

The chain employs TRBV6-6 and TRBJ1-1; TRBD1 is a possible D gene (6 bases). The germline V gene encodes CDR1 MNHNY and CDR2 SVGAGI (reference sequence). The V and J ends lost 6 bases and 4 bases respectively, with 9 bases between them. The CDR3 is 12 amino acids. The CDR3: CASSPGVTEAFF. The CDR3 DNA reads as TGTGCCAGCAGCCCAGGGGTCACTGAAGCTTTCTTT.

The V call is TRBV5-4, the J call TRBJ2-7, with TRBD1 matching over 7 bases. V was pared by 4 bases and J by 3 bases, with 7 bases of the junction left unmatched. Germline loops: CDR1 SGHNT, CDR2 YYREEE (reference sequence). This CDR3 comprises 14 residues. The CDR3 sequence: CASSRQGGIYEQYF. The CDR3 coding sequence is TGTGCCAGCAGCCGACAAGGGGGCATCTACGAGCAGTACTTC.

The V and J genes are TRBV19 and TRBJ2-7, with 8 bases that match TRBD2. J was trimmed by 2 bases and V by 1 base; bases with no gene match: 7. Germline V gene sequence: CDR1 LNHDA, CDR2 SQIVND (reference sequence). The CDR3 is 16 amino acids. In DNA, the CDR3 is TGTGCCAGTAGTATAGGCCCAGGGCGGGGGGCCTACGAGCAGTACTTC. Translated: CASSIGPGRGAYEQYF.

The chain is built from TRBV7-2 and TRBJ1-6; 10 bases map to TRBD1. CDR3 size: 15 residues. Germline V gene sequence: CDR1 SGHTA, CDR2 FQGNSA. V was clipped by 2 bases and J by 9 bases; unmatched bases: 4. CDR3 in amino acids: CASSLLGTGVSPLHF. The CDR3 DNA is TGTGCCAGCAGCTTATTGGGGACAGGGGTTTCACCCCTCCACTTT.

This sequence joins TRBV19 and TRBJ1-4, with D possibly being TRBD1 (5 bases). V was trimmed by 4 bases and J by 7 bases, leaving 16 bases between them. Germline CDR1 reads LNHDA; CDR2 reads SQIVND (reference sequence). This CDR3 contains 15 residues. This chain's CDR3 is CASSTGGRTLEKLFF. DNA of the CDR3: TGTGCCAGTAGTACGGGGGGACGGACGCTTGAAAAACTGTTTTTT.